This entry lists 12 T cell receptor beta chains sequenced from one sample in a study of T cell responses to AZD1222 COVID-19 vaccine. Assay: immunoSEQ multiplex PCR; the TCRdb copy retains only in-frame clones and omits some. The data contain 85,000 or so clones, roughly 84% of them singletons. Sequenced here: peripheral blood, sampled 28 days after the second AZD1222 dose. Receptors originate from an adult who received the AZD1222 COVID-19 vaccine.

This clone was recorded a few times. The V and J genes are TRBV6-1 and TRBJ1-3; 11 bases agree with TRBD1. From germline, CDR1 is MNHNS and CDR2 SASEGT. This CDR3 has 16 residues. The junction had 6 bases not matched to a gene; V was cut back by 4 bases and J by 4 bases. Here the CDR3 DNA reads TGTGCCAGCAGTGGGGACAGGGGGAGTGTGGGAAACACCATATATTTT. This sequence encodes CASSGDRGSVGNTIYF.

The rearrangement links TRBV28 to TRBJ2-2; the match to TRBD2 covers 7 bases. This CDR3 is 14 amino acids long. The germline gives CDR1 MDHEN, CDR2 SYDVKM. The V gene end was trimmed by 6 bases and the J gene end by 6 bases; junction bases not matched to a gene: 7. The DNA of the CDR3 is TGTGCCAGCAGCCGGGGAGGGGAGGCCGGGGAGCTGTTTTTT. Translation: CASSRGGEAGELFF.

The chain combines TRBV19 with TRBJ1-2; D unclear. The length of the CDR3 is 16 residues. CDR1 is LNHDA, CDR2 SQIVND, per germline (reference sequence). Trimming left V 4 bases short and J 0 bases short, with 15 bases between. This CDR3 is CASSSRTDPTNYGYTF. As DNA, the CDR3 is TGTGCCAGTAGTAGCCGGACGGACCCTACTAACTATGGCTACACCTTC.

The V gene is TRBV28, the J gene TRBJ1-3; 10 bases agree with TRBD1. CDR3 length: 16 amino acids. Looked up from germline, CDR1 is MDHEN and CDR2 is SYDVKM. With 7 bases clipped from V and 0 bases from J, the junction kept 6 bases outside the gene matches. CDR3 sequence reads: CASIGTGVSSGNTIYF. The CDR3 region has the DNA TGTGCCAGCATCGGGACAGGGGTCAGCTCTGGAAACACCATATATTTT.

This clone occurred a few times. The chain carries TRBV21-1 and TRBJ1-5; TRBD1 reflects the table's D call only, with no check against the DNA. TRBV21-1 is tagged as a pseudogene. The CDR3 has 17 amino acids. As DNA, the CDR3 is TGTGCCAGCAGCAAGGGGTCAGGGGGCGATAGCAATCAGCCCCAGCATTTT. It encodes CASSKGSGGDSNQPQHF.

This clone has only a few counts. The chain links TRBV18 to TRBJ2-5; TRBD2 aligns across 11 bases. The trim removed 3 bases at V and 5 bases at J, leaving 5 bases unmatched. The CDR3 extends over 15 amino acids. CDR1 is KGHSH, CDR2 LQKENI, per germline. CDR3 nucleotide sequence: TGTGCCAGCTCACCTGTGACTAGCGGGGAGGAGACCCAGTACTTC. It yields the protein CASSPVTSGEETQYF.

This clone came up once. The rearrangement joins TRBV5-6 to TRBJ2-5; D is possibly TRBD1 (6 bases). The CDR3 loop spans 13 amino acids. Trimming removed 5 bases at V and 7 bases at J, with 15 bases between. From germline, CDR1 is SGHDT and CDR2 YYEEEE. CDR3 protein: CASRRTAEGTQYF. The DNA for the CDR3 is TGTGCCAGCAGACGGACAGCAGAGGGGACCCAGTACTTC.

The V and J genes are TRBV5-8 and TRBJ2-1; weak D call: TRBD1 (5 bases). The V end was cut by 4 bases, the J end by 7 bases, with 12 bases between. The CDR3 extends over 13 amino acids. CDR1 and CDR2 from the germline V gene are SGHTS and YDEGEE. Here the CDR3 reads CASSRGPGNEQFF. CDR3 DNA: TGTGCCAGCAGCCGTGGCCCAGGGAATGAGCAGTTCTTC.

This chain joins TRBV7-9 and TRBJ2-7; no definite D call. Trimming removed 3 bases from V and 5 bases from J, with 5 bases in between. The CDR3 consists of 11 residues. Germline loops: CDR1 SEHNR, CDR2 FQNEAQ (reference sequence). In nucleotides, the CDR3 is TGTGCCAGCAGCTTCACAGACGAGCAGTACTTC. Amino acids: CASSFTDEQYF.

The V call is TRBV27, the J call TRBJ2-7; TRBD1 matches 8 bases. This CDR3 region has 14 residues. V shed 6 bases and J 0 bases; nucleotides not matched to a gene: 4. Per germline, CDR1 MNHEY and CDR2 SMNVEV (reference sequence). CDR3 protein: CASRYGQGSYEQYF. CDR3 in DNA: TGTGCCAGCAGATACGGACAGGGCTCCTACGAGCAGTACTTC.

This chain joins TRBV10-3 and TRBJ2-7, with 10 bases identical to TRBD2. Losses at the gene ends were 4 bases for V and 5 bases for J; bases not matched to a gene: 8. The germline gives CDR1 ENHRY, CDR2 SYGVKD. The CDR3 is 15 amino acids. The CDR3 bases are TGTGCCATCAGTGGTCGAGCGGGAGGGATCGACGAGCAGTACTTC. Its protein is CAISGRAGGIDEQYF.

This clone has a single count. CDR3 nucleotides: TGTGCCAGCAGCTCGACAGGGGTAACCTACGAGCAGTACTTC. Translated: CASSSTGVTYEQYF. V usage is TRBV5-6 and J usage is TRBJ2-7; TRBD1 matches at 8 bases. Germline loops: CDR1 SGHDT, CDR2 YYEEEE. Unmatched junction bases numbered 4, after V lost 3 bases and J lost 2 bases. This CDR3 comprises 14 residues.